The next 30 T cell receptor beta chains were all read from a single sample in a study of CD8+CD57+ T cells in acquired aplastic anemia. Individuals selected for sequencing had exhibited CD8+CD57+ cell expansion on flow cytometry. Genomic DNA served as template for TCR beta VDJ and CDR3 profiling. A single record per CDR3 protein comes from TCRdb applying MiXCR to the reads. Of about 290,000 distinct CDR3 sequences listed, around three fifths were seen once; the top ten hold around 1.3%. Sequencing was done on a sample of sorted CD4+, CD8+, or CD8+CD57+ T cells (not recorded which) from PBMCs. The receptors shown here come from a human donor with aplastic anemia.

This clonotype was recorded a few times. V is TRBV20-1 and J is TRBJ2-7, with 7 bases that match TRBD1. The CDR3 contains 14 residues. V shed 2 bases and J 1 base; nucleotides not matched to a gene: 5. Per the germline V gene, CDR1 is DFQATT and CDR2 is SNEGSKA (reference sequence). The CDR3 nucleotides read TGCAGTGCTAGACCCACAGGGGTTTCCTACGAGCAGTACTTC. It is translated as CSARPTGVSYEQYF.

V usage is TRBV12-3 or TRBV12-4 and J usage is TRBJ2-7; the D gene is possibly TRBD1 (6 bases). CDR3 length equals 14 residues. V lost 3 bases and J lost 2, with 11 bases in between. CDR3 sequence: CASSFYREPYEQYF. As DNA, the CDR3 is TGTGCCAGCAGTTTCTACAGGGAACCCTACGAGCAGTACTTC.

This clonotype occurred a few times. V usage is TRBV2 and J usage is TRBJ2-1, with unresolved D. The CDR3 consists of 13 residues. Trimming took 5 bases from V and 3 from J, leaving 8 bases between them. Germline V gives CDR1 SNHLY, CDR2 FYNNEI. The CDR3 spells CASSPSVYNEQFF. CDR3 DNA sequence: TGTGCCAGCAGTCCGTCGGTCTACAATGAGCAGTTCTTC.

V and J are TRBV29-1 and TRBJ1-1; D is unresolved. Trimming took 0 bases from V and 7 from J, leaving 6 bases between them. CDR1 is SQVTM, CDR2 ANQGSEA, per germline. CDR3 length equals 11 residues. This CDR3 is CSVEDPGEAFF. The CDR3 coding sequence is TGCAGCGTTGAAGACCCAGGTGAAGCTTTCTTT.

At least ten counts were recorded for this clonotype. The chain employs TRBV6-5 and TRBJ1-4; 9 bases agree with TRBD1. The CDR3 runs 16 residues. From germline, CDR1 is MNHEY and CDR2 SVGAGI. The V segment lost 0 bases and the J segment 8 bases; nucleotides outside the gene matches: 7. The CDR3 coding sequence is TGTGCCAGCAGTTACTCGCCCGGGACAGGGTTAGAAAAACTGTTTTTT. Amino acid sequence: CASSYSPGTGLEKLFF.

The V gene is TRBV12-3 or TRBV12-4, the J gene TRBJ2-7, with 7 bases fitting TRBD1. V shed 4 bases and J 5 bases; nucleotides not matched to a gene: 14. The CDR3 runs 16 residues. As DNA, the CDR3 is TGTGCCAGCAGTTCCATGACAGGGTGGTTTGGTGACGAGCAGTACTTC. It translates to CASSSMTGWFGDEQYF.

This clonotype was seen ten or more times. The rearrangement links TRBV5-1 to TRBJ2-1, with 7 nucleotides matching TRBD2. The CDR3 covers 15 residues. In germline, CDR1 is SGHRS, CDR2 YFSETQ. V shed 5 bases and J 4 bases; nucleotides not matched to a gene: 9. This chain's CDR3 is CASRIDSGPYNEQFF. The CDR3 DNA follows: TGCGCCAGCAGGATTGATAGCGGGCCGTACAATGAGCAGTTCTTC.

In this sample, this clonotype turned up a few times. The chain is built from TRBV18 and TRBJ2-2, with unresolved D. The CDR3 runs 14 residues. The V gene's germline CDR1 is KGHSH and CDR2 LQKENI. Trimming took 0 bases from V and 6 from J, leaving 8 bases between them. This chain's CDR3 is CASSPPPGAGELFF. As DNA, the CDR3 is TGTGCCAGCTCACCACCTCCTGGGGCCGGGGAGCTGTTTTTT.

This clonotype was recorded only once. The rearrangement uses TRBV6-2 or TRBV6-3 and TRBJ1-1; D unclear. The germline gives CDR1 MNHEY, CDR2 SVGEGT. There are 13 residues in the CDR3. The V end was cut by 0 bases, the J end by 9 bases, with 11 bases between. The CDR3 protein is CASSYSGQLQAFF. The CDR3, as DNA: TGTGCCAGCAGTTACTCTGGGCAGCTTCAAGCTTTCTTT.

This clonotype occurred once. This chain links TRBV20-1 with TRBJ2-1; 7 bases line up with TRBD2. The CDR3 consists of 15 residues. V shed 5 bases and J 0 bases; nucleotides not matched to a gene: 7. CDR1 and CDR2 (germline): DFQATT, SNEGSKA (reference sequence). CDR3 nucleotide sequence: TGCAGTGCTTCCCGACTAGCCAGCTCCTACAATGAGCAGTTCTTC. The encoded protein is CSASRLASSYNEQFF.

Details on this clonotype: A read error may explain this, as a much larger clone is one base away. DNA of the CDR3: TGTGCCAGCAGTCCCTCGGGGGGAACTAATGGAAAACTGTTTTTT. Its translation is CASSPSGGTNGKLFF. The chain links TRBV12-3 or TRBV12-4 to TRBJ1-4; possible D gene TRBD1, 5 bases. The CDR3 has 15 amino acids.

The genes are TRBV29-1 and TRBJ2-2; D may be TRBD1 (5 bases). V was cut by 5 bases and J by 3 bases, with 10 bases left in between. The CDR3 consists of 13 residues. Germline values: CDR1 SQVTM, CDR2 ANQGSEA. DNA of the CDR3: TGCAGCGTTATCGGCAGGGACACCGGGGAGCTGTTTTTT. It codes for CSVIGRDTGELFF.

The sample holds a few counts of this clonotype. V gene TRBV7-2 combines with J gene TRBJ1-2; D may be TRBD1 (6 bases). Germline values: CDR1 SGHTA, CDR2 FQGNSA. The CDR3 loop spans 15 amino acids. Trimming stripped 6 bases from V and 6 bases from J, with 20 bases between. The CDR3 coding sequence is TGTGCCAGCAGTGATAAGGGTGGGGGCGCGCATGGCTACACCTTC. As protein: CASSDKGGGAHGYTF.

This clonotype came up a few times. The chain employs TRBV19 and TRBJ1-6; D ambiguous. This CDR3 has 13 residues. Per the germline V gene, CDR1 is LNHDA and CDR2 is SQIVND (reference sequence). V was cut by 2 bases and J by 8 bases, with 7 bases left in between. The DNA for the CDR3 is TGTGCCAGTAGTATAAACGGCGATTCACCCCTCCACTTT. This translates into CASSINGDSPLHF.

This clonotype appeared many times. The chain has TRBV12-3 or TRBV12-4 and TRBJ2-7; 7 bases are shared with TRBD1. The CDR3 has 12 residues. V shed 4 bases and J 12 bases; nucleotides not matched to a gene: 9. CDR3 sequence: CASSSTGSSPYF. CDR3 coding DNA: TGTGCCAGCAGTTCGACAGGGAGTTCGCCGTACTTC.

This clonotype was observed many times. The J gene is TRBJ1-2, the V gene TRBV2; the D gene is possibly TRBD1 (5 bases). Germline CDR1 reads SNHLY; CDR2 reads FYNNEI. The CDR3 length is 13 residues. Trimming left V 5 bases short and J 5 bases short, with 12 bases between. The CDR3 sequence: CASSRDGIYGYTF. The CDR3 nucleotides read TGTGCCAGCAGTAGGGACGGAATATATGGCTACACCTTC.

With respect to this clonotype: It may be a read error: a sequence one base away is much more abundant. J is TRBJ2-2 and V is TRBV6-2 or TRBV6-3, with TRBD2 matching over 9 bases. Unmatched junction bases numbered 3, after V lost 7 bases and J lost 6 bases. CDR3 length equals 13 residues. The germline V gene has CDR1 MNHEY and CDR2 SVGEGT. For the CDR3, the DNA is TGTGCCAGCAAGGCTAGCGGGGCCGGGGAGCTGTTTTTT. As protein: CASKASGAGELFF.

V is TRBV7-2 and J is TRBJ1-2, with 7 bases that match TRBD1. The CDR3 has 15 residues. Germline CDR1 SGHTA, CDR2 FQGNSA. The V gene end was trimmed by 4 bases and the J gene end by 4 bases; junction bases not matched to a gene: 9. CDR3 sequence (DNA): TGTGCCAGCAGCTCTGTTGGGACAGCTGTCTATGGCTACACCTTC. It encodes CASSSVGTAVYGYTF. Complete variable domain (other parts from reference TRBV7-2 and TRBJ1-2): GAGVSQSPSNKVTEKGKDVELRCDPISGHTALYWYRQSLGQGLEFLIYFQGNSAPDKSGLPSDRFSAERTGGSVSTLTIQRTQQEDSAVYLCASSSVGTAVYGYTFGSGTRLTVV.

The chain has TRBV7-8 and TRBJ2-1, with TRBD2 matching over 10 bases. The CDR3 has 16 residues. Germline trimming cut 2 bases from V and 8 bases from J; bases unmatched to any gene: 9. CDR1 and CDR2 (germline): SGHVS, FQNEAQ. For the CDR3, the DNA is TGTGCCAGCAGCTTAATTTGGAGCGGGAGGGCAGATGAGCAGTTCTTC. It encodes CASSLIWSGRADEQFF.

J is TRBJ2-1 and V is TRBV7-3; D is possibly TRBD1 (5 bases). V was cut by 3 bases and J by 3 bases, with 15 bases left in between. The CDR3 contains 16 residues. CDR1 SGHTA and CDR2 FQGTGA come from the germline V gene. The chain's CDR3 is CASSLKVDSFYNEQFF. The CDR3 DNA follows: TGTGCCAGCAGCTTGAAGGTCGACAGCTTCTACAATGAGCAGTTCTTC. The complete variable domain, with remaining parts taken from reference TRBV7-3 and TRBJ2-1, reads GAGVSQTPSNKVTEKGKYVELRCDPISGHTALYWYRQSLGQGPEFLIYFQGTGAADDSGLPNDRFFAVRPEGSVSTLKIQRTERGDSAVYLCASSLKVDSFYNEQFFGPGTRLTVL.

This clonotype was detected only a few times. The rearrangement uses TRBV5-1 and TRBJ1-6; the match to TRBD1 covers 8 bases. This CDR3 comprises 16 residues. Germline CDR1 SGHRS, CDR2 YFSETQ. V lost 0 bases, J lost 7 bases, and 6 bases stayed unmatched. Here the CDR3 DNA reads TGCGCCAGCAGCTTGGCAGGGGGCAGATACAATTCACCCCTCCACTTT. Translating it yields CASSLAGGRYNSPLHF.

This clonotype was detected ten times or more. The V gene is TRBV19, the J gene TRBJ1-5; no reliable D call. From germline, CDR1 is LNHDA and CDR2 SQIVND (reference sequence). This CDR3 region has 14 residues. The DNA for the CDR3 is TGTGCGACACGGGGTAGGGATCGCAATCAGCCCCAGCATTTT. Encoded protein: CATRGRDRNQPQHF. Combining the CDR3 with reference TRBV19 and TRBJ1-5 gives the whole variable domain DGGITQSPKYLFRKEGQNVTLSCEQNLNHDAMYWYRQDPGQGLRLIYYSQIVNDFQKGDIAEGYSVSREKKESFPLTVTSAQKNPTAFYLCATRGRDRNQPQHFGDGTRLSIL.

This chain joins TRBV12-3 or TRBV12-4 and TRBJ2-7; the D gene is possibly TRBD2 (5 bases). Trimming pared 6 bases from V and 6 bases from J, leaving 12 bases between. CDR3 length: 12 residues. CDR3 region: CASRQPGSEQYF. CDR3 in DNA: TGTGCCAGCAGGCAGCCGGGGTCCGAGCAGTACTTC.

V is TRBV6-5 and J is TRBJ1-1; maybe TRBD1 (6 bases). Germline V gene lookup returns CDR1 MNHEY and CDR2 SVGAGI. Trimming removed 7 bases from V and 5 bases from J, with 17 bases in between. The CDR3 consists of 14 residues. CDR3 coding DNA: TGTGCCAGCATCAGGCGGCAGGGGTTAACTGAAGCTTTCTTT. Protein: CASIRRQGLTEAFF.

This clonotype has a count of ten or more. The V gene is TRBV20-1, the J gene TRBJ2-3, with unresolved D. The CDR3 is 15 residues long. The germline CDR1 and CDR2 sequences are DFQATT and SNEGSKA (reference sequence). V was trimmed by 3 bases and J by 0 bases, leaving 13 bases between them. The CDR3 DNA is TGCAGTGCTAGTCGGCAGAAGGGTAGCACAGATACGCAGTATTTT. Amino acid sequence: CSASRQKGSTDTQYF.

The chain has TRBV7-9 and TRBJ2-7; perhaps TRBD1 as D (6 bases). The CDR3 runs to 13 residues. CDR1 and CDR2 from the germline V gene are SEHNR and FQNEAQ (reference sequence). The CDR3 nucleotides read TGTGGTAGCAGCTTAGCAGGGGTTGGGGAGCAGTACTTC. This encodes CGSSLAGVGEQYF. Looking up the rest from reference TRBV7-9 and TRBJ2-7 gives the full variable domain: DTGVSQNPRHKITKRGQNVTFRCDPISEHNRLYWYRQTLGQGPEFLTYFQNEAQLEKSRLLSDRFSAERPKGSFSTLEIQRTEQGDSAMYLCGSSLAGVGEQYFGPGTRLTVT.

CDR3 bases: TGTGCCAGCAACAGACAAATGGCAGGGGCCGCAGATACGCAGTATTTT. Residues: CASNRQMAGAADTQYF. The rearrangement links TRBV9 to TRBJ2-3, with a tentative D call TRBD1 (6 bases). From germline, CDR1 is SGDLS and CDR2 YYNGEE. This CDR3 has 16 residues. V dropped 6 bases and J dropped 4 bases, with 21 bases sitting between them.

This clonotype was detected a few times. The chain joins TRBV20-1 to TRBJ1-2, with 7 positions matching TRBD1. CDR3 length: 14 amino acids. Germline-derived CDR1 and CDR2 are DFQATT and SNEGSKA (reference sequence). Trimming removed 6 bases from V and 8 bases from J; junction bases left unmatched: 15. Here the CDR3 DNA reads TGCAGTGCGGATCCCCAGACAGGGTTTAACGGCTACACCTTC. It yields the protein CSADPQTGFNGYTF.

This clonotype was seen more than once but under ten times. This rearrangement joins TRBV6-6 to TRBJ2-2, with 9 bases identical to TRBD1. J lost 0 bases, V lost 9 bases, and 8 bases had no gene match. Germline V gene sequence: CDR1 MNHNY, CDR2 SVGAGI (reference sequence). The CDR3 sequence is 16 residues long. CDR3 sequence reads: CASRDRARPNTGELFF. CDR3 nucleotide sequence: TGTGCCAGTCGGGACAGGGCCCGACCGAACACCGGGGAGCTGTTTTTT.

This clonotype was recorded at least ten times. V and J are TRBV27 and TRBJ1-2; no firm D call. Germline assignment: CDR1 MNHEY and CDR2 SMNVEV (reference sequence). The length of the CDR3 is 13 residues. Trimming removed 2 bases from V and 5 bases from J, with 9 bases in between. The CDR3 bases are TGTGCCAGCAGTTTAAGGTCGCAATATGGCTACACCTTC. It yields the protein CASSLRSQYGYTF.